The 2 T cell receptor beta chains given below trace back to one sample, sequenced in a study of shared clonotypes between healthy human individuals. Using immunoSEQ multiplex PCR, the repertoire was profiled, and TCRdb retains in-frame clones only, with some absent. The table lists about 980,000 clones, approximately 76% of them singletons. The specimen was memory CD4+ T cells sorted from blood. Subset given: CD45RA-negative fraction. The receptors shown here come from a young man in good health.

This clone was observed a few times. J is TRBJ1-1 and V is TRBV2; D call uncertain. CDR3 length equals 14 residues. V was shortened by 6 bases and J by 0 bases, with 11 bases between the two germline ends. Germline loops: CDR1 SNHLY, CDR2 FYNNEI. The CDR3 here is CASRIQAMNTEAFF. The CDR3 coding sequence is TGTGCCAGCAGGATCCAGGCTATGAACACTGAAGCTTTCTTT.

The V call is TRBV4-1, the J call TRBJ1-1; tentative D call: TRBD1 (6 bases). Germline loops: CDR1 MGHRA, CDR2 YSYEKL. The CDR3 totals 16 residues. The V and J ends lost 4 bases and 1 base respectively, with 16 bases between them. This CDR3 is CASSLLPGEWNTEAFF. The CDR3 nucleotides read TGCGCCAGCAGCCTCCTTCCAGGGGAATGGAACACTGAAGCTTTCTTT.